The clone carrying this T cell receptor (beta chain) was observed many times. The antigen is unknown. The cDNA was produced through 5'RACE with 10-nucleotide random UMIs. The yield of each sequencing run was over 200 million TCR-beta sequences from 15-18 subjects. TCRdb ran MiXCR on the 5' RACE reads and lists one entry per CDR3 protein. The table lists about 31,000 distinct CDR3 sequences, about 16% of them singletons, with around 5.2% in the top ten. This sample is drawn from a study of neurological immune-mediated disorders. Study results and caveats: The expanded clones of different subjects shared no CDR3 amino acid sequences (suggesting private repertoires in all groups).

The CDR3 is 16 residues long. V gave up 3 bases and J gave up 6 bases; unmatched junction bases: 13. Germline V gene lookup returns CDR1 SGHRS and CDR2 YFSETQ. Stated time point: technical triplicate 3. The study built sorted libraries from around 1 million CD4+ or CD8+ T cells. Sequencing was done on a sample of CD4+ T cells from blood. The clonotype originates from a female donor with HTLV-1-associated myelopathy (HAM/TSP). The V and J genes are TRBV5-1 and TRBJ2-3; TRBD1 agrees at 7 bases. Written as DNA, the CDR3 is TGCGCCAGCAGCTCGACCGGGACAGCCCTTTCGGATACGCAGTATTTT. It specifies CASSSTGTALSDTQYF.